The rows below give T cell receptor beta chains drawn from one sample of a study of T-cell reconstitution after alpha-beta-depleted transplantation in children. TCRdb called the PCR reads again in MiXCR, with one record for every CDR3 protein. This sample has 190,000 or so distinct CDR3 sequences, with just over 14% found just once. Specimen: PBMCs from the stem cell graft donor, collected from the stem cell graft. The source of these receptors is a human donor who donated a stem cell graft to a child with acute lymphoblastic leukemia. CDR3s include the opening cysteine and the closing phenylalanine or tryptophan. A D gene is named only where the DNA matches it firmly. The size field reads once, few, many, or a class for an expanded clone.

TRBJ1-2 many TRBV9 NA CASSVRTPGYGYTF TGTGCCAGCAGCGTTCGGACCCCGGGCTATGGCTACACCTTC
TRBJ1-2 many TRBV6-2/TRBV6-3 TRBD1 CASLLDRGQGYTF TGTGCCAGCTTACTGGACAGGGGGCAAGGCTACACCTTC
TRBJ2-7 many TRBV28 NA CASSLEPSEQYF TGTGCCAGCAGCCTTGAGCCCTCCGAGCAGTACTTC
TRBJ2-2 few TRBV7-6 NA CASSYTRAGELFF TGTGCCAGCAGCTACACCAGGGCCGGGGAGCTGTTTTTT
TRBJ2-1 many TRBV11-1 TRBD2 CASSLVPGRAFNEQFF TGTGCCAGCAGCTTAGTTCCCGGGAGGGCCTTCAATGAGCAGTTCTTC
TRBJ2-6 once TRBV3-1 TRBD1 CACSPQGQVNSGANVLTF TGTGCCTGCAGTCCCCAAGGACAGGTCAACTCTGGGGCCAACGTCCTGACTTTC
TRBJ2-7 many TRBV20-1 NA CSAGTGTYEQYF TGCAGTGCTGGCACAGGAACCTACGAGCAGTACTTC
TRBJ2-2 many TRBV29-1 NA CSAKATGELFF TGCAGCGCAAAGGCTACCGGGGAGCTGTTTTTT
TRBJ2-7 many TRBV12-3/TRBV12-4 NA CASSLAGGGPSYEQYF TGTGCCAGCAGTTTAGCGGGCGGAGGGCCCTCCTACGAGCAGTACTTC
TRBJ2-6 few TRBV7-6 NA CASATRHRSSGANVLTF TGTGCCAGCGCCACTCGACACCGGAGCTCTGGGGCCAACGTCCTGACTTTC
TRBJ2-1 many TRBV27 TRBD2 CASSLVAGGSHEQFF TGTGCCAGCAGTTTAGTAGCGGGAGGATCTCATGAGCAGTTCTTC
TRBJ2-2 many TRBV7-8 NA CASSLVPDATGELFF TGTGCCAGCAGCTTAGTTCCAGATGCGACCGGGGAGCTGTTTTTT
TRBJ2-1 many TRBV7-8 NA CASSARGAGYNEQFF TGTGCCAGCAGCGCCCGGGGGGCGGGCTACAATGAGCAGTTCTTC
TRBJ2-3 many TRBV10-3 NA CAISGTPSTDTQYF TGTGCCATCAGTGGGACGCCTAGCACAGATACGCAGTATTTT
TRBJ2-1 few TRBV11-2 TRBD1 CASSGGQGAGNEQFF TGTGCCAGCAGCGGCGGACAGGGGGCTGGGAATGAGCAGTTCTTC
TRBJ1-1 many TRBV5-1 TRBD1 CASSYRQGRGEAFF TGCGCCAGCAGCTACCGACAGGGTAGAGGTGAAGCTTTCTTT
TRBJ2-3 many TRBV7-6 NA CASSLATGQLTDTQYF TGTGCCAGCAGCTTAGCAACGGGCCAACTAACAGATACGCAGTATTTT
TRBJ2-7 few TRBV15 TRBD1 CATSRDRGFNEQYF TGTGCCACCAGCAGGGACAGGGGCTTTAACGAGCAGTACTTC
TRBJ1-1 many TRBV20-1 NA CSARAQISTSNTEAFF TGCAGTGCTAGAGCTCAAATCAGCACTTCGAACACTGAAGCTTTCTTT
TRBJ2-7 many TRBV20-1 TRBD2 CSARLSTSGSYEQYF TGCAGTGCTAGATTATCGACTAGCGGGAGTTACGAGCAGTACTTC
TRBJ1-2 many TRBV29-1 TRBD1 CSGTQGAGYGYTF TGCAGCGGCACACAGGGGGCAGGGTATGGCTACACCTTC
TRBJ1-5 many TRBV2 NA CASVRDRGGRQPQHF TGTGCCAGCGTCCGGGACCGCGGCGGAAGGCAGCCCCAGCATTTT